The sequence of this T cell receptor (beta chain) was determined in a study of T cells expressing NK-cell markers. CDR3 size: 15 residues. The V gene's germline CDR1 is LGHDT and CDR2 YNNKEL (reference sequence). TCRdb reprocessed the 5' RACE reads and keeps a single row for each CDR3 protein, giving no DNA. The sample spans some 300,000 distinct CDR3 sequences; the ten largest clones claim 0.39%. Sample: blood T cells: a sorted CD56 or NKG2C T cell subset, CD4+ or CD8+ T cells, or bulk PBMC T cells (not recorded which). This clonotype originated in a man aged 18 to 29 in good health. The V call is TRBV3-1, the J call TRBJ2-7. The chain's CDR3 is CASSQDRRSSYEQYF.